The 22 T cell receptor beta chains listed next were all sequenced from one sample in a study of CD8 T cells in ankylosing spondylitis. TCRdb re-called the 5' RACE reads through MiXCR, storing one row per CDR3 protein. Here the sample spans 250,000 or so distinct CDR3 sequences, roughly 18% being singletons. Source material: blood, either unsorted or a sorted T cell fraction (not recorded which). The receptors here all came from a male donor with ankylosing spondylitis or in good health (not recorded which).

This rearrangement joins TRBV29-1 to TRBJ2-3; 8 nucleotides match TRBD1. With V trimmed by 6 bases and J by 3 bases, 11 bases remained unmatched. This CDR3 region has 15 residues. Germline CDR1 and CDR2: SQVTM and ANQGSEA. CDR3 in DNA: TGCAGCGTCGACCCAGGGGGCTTTGATACAGATACGCAGTATTTT. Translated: CSVDPGGFDTDTQYF.

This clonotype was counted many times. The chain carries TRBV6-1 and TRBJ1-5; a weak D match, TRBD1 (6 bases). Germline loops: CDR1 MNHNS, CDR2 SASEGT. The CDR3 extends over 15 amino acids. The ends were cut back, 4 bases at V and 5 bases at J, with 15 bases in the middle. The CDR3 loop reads CASSATAGGHQPQHF. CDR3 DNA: TGTGCCAGCAGTGCGACCGCCGGGGGCCATCAGCCCCAGCATTTT.

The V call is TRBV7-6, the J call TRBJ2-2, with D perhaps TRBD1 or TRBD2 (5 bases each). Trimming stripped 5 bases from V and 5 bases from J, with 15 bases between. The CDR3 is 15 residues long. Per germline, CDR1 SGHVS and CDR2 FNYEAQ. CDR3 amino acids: CASSRRDHTTGELFF. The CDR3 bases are TGTGCCAGCAGCCGACGGGACCACACAACCGGGGAGCTGTTTTTT.

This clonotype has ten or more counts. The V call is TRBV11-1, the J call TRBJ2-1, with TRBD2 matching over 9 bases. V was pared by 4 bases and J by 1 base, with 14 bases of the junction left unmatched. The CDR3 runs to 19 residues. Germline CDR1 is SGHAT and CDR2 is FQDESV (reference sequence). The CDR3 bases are TGTGCCAGCAGCTCCCCCCCGTTGGCGGGAGGGTGGTCCTACAATGAGCAGTTCTTC. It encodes CASSSPPLAGGWSYNEQFF.

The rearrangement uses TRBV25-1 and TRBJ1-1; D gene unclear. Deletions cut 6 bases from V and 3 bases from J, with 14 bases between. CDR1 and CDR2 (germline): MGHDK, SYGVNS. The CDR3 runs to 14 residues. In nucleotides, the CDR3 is TGTGCCAGCAGCGGCTCGAGTCGGGACACTGAAGCTTTCTTT. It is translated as CASSGSSRDTEAFF.

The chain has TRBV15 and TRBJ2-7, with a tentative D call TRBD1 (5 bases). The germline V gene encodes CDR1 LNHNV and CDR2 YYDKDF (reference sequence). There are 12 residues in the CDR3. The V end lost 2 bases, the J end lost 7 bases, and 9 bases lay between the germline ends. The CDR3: CATSRSHREQYF. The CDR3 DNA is TGTGCCACCAGCAGATCCCACAGGGAGCAGTACTTC.

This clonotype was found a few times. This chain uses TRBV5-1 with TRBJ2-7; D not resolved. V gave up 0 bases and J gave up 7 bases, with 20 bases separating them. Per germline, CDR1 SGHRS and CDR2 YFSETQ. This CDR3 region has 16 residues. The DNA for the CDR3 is TGCGCCAGCAGCTTGGATTTAGACACGGGCGATCTGGAGCAGTACTTC. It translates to CASSLDLDTGDLEQYF.

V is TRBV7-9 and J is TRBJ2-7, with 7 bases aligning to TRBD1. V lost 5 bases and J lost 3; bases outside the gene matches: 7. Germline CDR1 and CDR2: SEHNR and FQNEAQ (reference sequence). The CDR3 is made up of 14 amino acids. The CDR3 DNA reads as TGTGCCAGCAGCAGCCGACAGGGAATCTACGAGCAGTACTTC. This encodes CASSSRQGIYEQYF.

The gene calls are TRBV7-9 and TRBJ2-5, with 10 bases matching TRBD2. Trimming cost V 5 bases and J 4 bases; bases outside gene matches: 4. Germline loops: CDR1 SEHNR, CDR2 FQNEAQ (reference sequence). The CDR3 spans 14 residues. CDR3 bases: TGTGCCAGCAGCATCTTAGCGGGAGGAGAGACCCAGTACTTC. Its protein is CASSILAGGETQYF. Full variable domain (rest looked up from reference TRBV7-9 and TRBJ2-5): DTGVSQNPRHKITKRGQNVTFRCDPISEHNRLYWYRQTLGQGPEFLTYFQNEAQLEKSRLLSDRFSAERPKGSFSTLEIQRTEQGDSAMYLCASSILAGGETQYFGPGTRLLVL.

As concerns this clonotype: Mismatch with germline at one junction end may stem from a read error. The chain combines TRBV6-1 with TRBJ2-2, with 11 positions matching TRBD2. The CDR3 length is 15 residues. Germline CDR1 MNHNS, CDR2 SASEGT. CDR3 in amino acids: CASRPLAGDTGELFF. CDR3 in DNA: TGTGCTAGCAGACCACTAGCGGGAGATACCGGGGAGCTGTTTTTT.

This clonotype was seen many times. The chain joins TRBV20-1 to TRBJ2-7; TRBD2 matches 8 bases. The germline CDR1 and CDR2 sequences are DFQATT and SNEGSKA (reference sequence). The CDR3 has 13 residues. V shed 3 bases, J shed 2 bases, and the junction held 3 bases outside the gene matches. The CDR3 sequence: CSARTSVTYEQYF. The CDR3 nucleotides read TGCAGTGCTAGGACTAGCGTAACCTACGAGCAGTACTTC.

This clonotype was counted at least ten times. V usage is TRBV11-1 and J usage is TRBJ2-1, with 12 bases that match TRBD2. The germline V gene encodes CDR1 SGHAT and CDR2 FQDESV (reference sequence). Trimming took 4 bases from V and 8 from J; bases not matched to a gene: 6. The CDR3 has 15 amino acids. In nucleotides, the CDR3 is TGTGCCAGCAGCTCCCAGACTAGCGGGGGCTATGAGCAGTTCTTC. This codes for CASSSQTSGGYEQFF.

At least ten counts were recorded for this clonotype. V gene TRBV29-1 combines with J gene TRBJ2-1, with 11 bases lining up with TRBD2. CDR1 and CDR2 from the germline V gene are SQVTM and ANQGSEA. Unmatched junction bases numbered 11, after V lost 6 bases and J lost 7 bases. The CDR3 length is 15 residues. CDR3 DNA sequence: TGCAGCGTCGAAATGGGGACTAGCGGCTATAATGAGCAGTTCTTC. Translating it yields CSVEMGTSGYNEQFF.

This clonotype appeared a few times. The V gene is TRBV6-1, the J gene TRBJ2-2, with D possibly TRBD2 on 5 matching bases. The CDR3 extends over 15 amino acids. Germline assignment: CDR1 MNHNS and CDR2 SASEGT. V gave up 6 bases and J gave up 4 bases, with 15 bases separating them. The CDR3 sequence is CASSLTAEGTGELFF. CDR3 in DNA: TGTGCCAGCAGCCTGACTGCCGAGGGCACCGGGGAGCTGTTTTTT.

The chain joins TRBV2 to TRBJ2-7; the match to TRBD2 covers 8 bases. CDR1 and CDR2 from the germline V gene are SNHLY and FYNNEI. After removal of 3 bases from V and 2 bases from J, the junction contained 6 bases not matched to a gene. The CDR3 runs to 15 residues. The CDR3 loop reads CASSDVTSGPYEQYF. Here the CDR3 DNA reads TGTGCCAGCAGTGACGTCACTAGCGGCCCCTACGAGCAGTACTTC.

CDR3 amino acids: CSVLDRLNTEAFF. The CDR3 region has the DNA TGCAGCGTCCTAGATCGGTTGAACACTGAAGCTTTCTTT. The chain has TRBV29-1 and TRBJ1-1, with D uncertain. Germline V gives CDR1 SQVTM, CDR2 ANQGSEA. Trimming cost V 6 bases and J 0 bases, with 11 bases left between them. The CDR3 runs to 13 residues.

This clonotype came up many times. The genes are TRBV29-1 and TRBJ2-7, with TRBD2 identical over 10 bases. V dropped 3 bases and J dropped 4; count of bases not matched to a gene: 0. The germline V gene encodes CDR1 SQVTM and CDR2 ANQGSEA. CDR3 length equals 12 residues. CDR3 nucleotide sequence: TGCAGCGTTGAGGGACTAGCGTACGAGCAGTACTTC. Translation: CSVEGLAYEQYF.

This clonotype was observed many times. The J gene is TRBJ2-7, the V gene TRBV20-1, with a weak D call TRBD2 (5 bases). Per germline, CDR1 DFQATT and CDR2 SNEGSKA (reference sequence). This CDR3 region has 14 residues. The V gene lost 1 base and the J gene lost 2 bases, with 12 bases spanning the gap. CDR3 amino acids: CSARAPDGAYEQYF. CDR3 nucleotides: TGCAGTGCTAGAGCTCCGGACGGGGCCTACGAGCAGTACTTC.

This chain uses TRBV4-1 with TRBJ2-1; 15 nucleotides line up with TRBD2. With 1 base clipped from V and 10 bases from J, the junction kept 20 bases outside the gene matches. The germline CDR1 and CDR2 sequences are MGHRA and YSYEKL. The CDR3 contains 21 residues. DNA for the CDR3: TGCGCCAGCAGCCAAGGACCTGGGACAGGGGGCGGACTAGCGGGAGGGCAGGAGCAGTTCTTC. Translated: CASSQGPGTGGGLAGGQEQFF.

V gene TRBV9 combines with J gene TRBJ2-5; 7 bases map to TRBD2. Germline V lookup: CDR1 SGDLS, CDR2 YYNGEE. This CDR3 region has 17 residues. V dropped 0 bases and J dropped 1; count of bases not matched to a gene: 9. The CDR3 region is CASSVEWGRGFQETQYF. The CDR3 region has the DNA TGTGCCAGCAGCGTAGAGTGGGGGAGGGGTTTCCAAGAGACCCAGTACTTC.

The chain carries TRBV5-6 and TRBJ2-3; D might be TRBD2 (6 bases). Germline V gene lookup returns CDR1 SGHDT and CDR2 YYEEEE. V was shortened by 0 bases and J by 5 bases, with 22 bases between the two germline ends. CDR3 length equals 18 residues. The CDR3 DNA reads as TGTGCCAGCAGCTTGGCGACTGTCCGACTCCCCGGGGGAGATACGCAGTATTTT. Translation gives CASSLATVRLPGGDTQYF.

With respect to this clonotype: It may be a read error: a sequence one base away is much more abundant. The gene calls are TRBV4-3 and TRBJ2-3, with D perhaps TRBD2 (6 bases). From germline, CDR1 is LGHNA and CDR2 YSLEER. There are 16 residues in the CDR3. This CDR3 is CASSQEPGLSTDMQYF. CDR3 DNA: TGCGCCAGCAGCCAAGAACCGGGACTCTCCACAGATATGCAGTATTTT.